This T cell receptor beta chain was sequenced for a study of shared clonotypes between healthy human individuals. Study-wide points: In having few donors, the study represented limited genetic and exposure-history diversity.

As regards this clone: What it recognizes is unknown.

TCRdb's table, derived via immunoSEQ multiplex PCR, lists solely in-frame clones and lacks some. The sample lists approximately 500,000 clones, almost 97% occurring once. Negatively enriched CD4+ T cells were divided by CD45RA into naive and memory. The sequenced sample was naive CD4+ T cells sorted from blood. Subset described: CD45RA+ positively selected. This clonotype was obtained from a woman aged 25 to 39 in good health.

The CDR3 loop reads CASRGNPGELFF. DNA of the CDR3: TGTGCCAGCCGCGGGAATCCCGGGGAGCTGTTTTTT. This chain uses TRBV14 with TRBJ2-2, with a possible D match to TRBD2 (6 bases). Germline V gives CDR1 SGHDN, CDR2 FVKESK. The CDR3 loop spans 12 amino acids. V gave up 8 bases and J gave up 6 bases, with 10 bases separating them. The full variable domain, its missing parts supplied by reference TRBV14 and TRBJ2-2, is EAGVTQFPSHSVIEKGQTVTLRCDPISGHDNLYWYRRVMGKEIKFLLHFVKESKQDESGMPNNRFLAERTGGTYSTLKVQPAELEDSGVYFCASRGNPGELFFGEGSRLTVL.